This T cell receptor (beta chain) was identified in a study of T cell repertoires and HLA-DP antigens. Across the whole study: Transduced HeLa cells presented HLA-DP to CD4+ T cells.

The CDR3 runs to 13 residues. Germline V gives CDR1 SGHTA, CDR2 FQGNSA. The trim removed 5 bases at V and 10 bases at J, leaving 8 bases unmatched. Libraries were prepared by immunoSEQ multiplex PCR; TCRdb keeps only in-frame clonotypes and omits some of them. The sample holds around 110,000 clones; over 90% are singletons and the top ten take less than 0.35%. About this clone: Its antigen is not known.

Sequenced sample: CD4+ T cells from PBMCs. The rearrangement uses TRBV7-2 and TRBJ2-3; 8 bases fit TRBD2. The clonotype comes from a young woman in good health and CMV-seronegative. CDR3 bases: TGTGCCAGCAGCCCCCGGGGGGGCGGTGCGCAGTATTTT. Translation: CASSPRGGGAQYF. Combining the CDR3 with reference TRBV7-2 and TRBJ2-3 gives the whole variable domain GAGVSQSPSNKVTEKGKDVELRCDPISGHTALYWYRQSLGQGLEFLIYFQGNSAPDKSGLPSDRFSAERTGGSVSTLTIQRTQQEDSAVYLCASSPRGGGAQYFGPGTRLTVL.